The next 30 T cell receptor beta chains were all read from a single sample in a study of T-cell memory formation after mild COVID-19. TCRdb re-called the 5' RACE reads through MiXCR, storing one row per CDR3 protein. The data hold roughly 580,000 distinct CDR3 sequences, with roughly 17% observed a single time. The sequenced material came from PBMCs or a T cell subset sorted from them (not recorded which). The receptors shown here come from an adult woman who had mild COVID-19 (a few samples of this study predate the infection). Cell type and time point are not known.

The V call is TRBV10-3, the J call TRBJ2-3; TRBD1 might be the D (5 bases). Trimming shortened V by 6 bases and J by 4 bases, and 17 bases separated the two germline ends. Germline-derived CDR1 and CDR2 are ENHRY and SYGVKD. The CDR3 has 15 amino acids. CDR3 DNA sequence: TGTGCCATCAGGGATCAGGGCAGGATGCCAGATACGCAGTATTTT. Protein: CAIRDQGRMPDTQYF.

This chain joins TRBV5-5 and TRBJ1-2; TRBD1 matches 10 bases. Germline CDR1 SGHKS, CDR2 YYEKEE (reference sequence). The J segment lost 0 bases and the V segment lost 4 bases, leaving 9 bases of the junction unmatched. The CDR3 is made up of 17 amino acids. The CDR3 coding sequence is TGTGCCAGCAGCCCGAGGGCGGGACAGGGGACTAACTATGGCTACACCTTC. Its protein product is CASSPRAGQGTNYGYTF.

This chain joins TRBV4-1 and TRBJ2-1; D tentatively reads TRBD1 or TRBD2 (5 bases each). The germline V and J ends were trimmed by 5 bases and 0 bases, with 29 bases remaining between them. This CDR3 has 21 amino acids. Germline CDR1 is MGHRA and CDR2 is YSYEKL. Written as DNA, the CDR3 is TGCGCCAGCAGCTCTACTGGGGCTGCGGGTTATTCACTTAGCTCCTACAATGAGCAGTTCTTC. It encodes CASSSTGAAGYSLSSYNEQFF.

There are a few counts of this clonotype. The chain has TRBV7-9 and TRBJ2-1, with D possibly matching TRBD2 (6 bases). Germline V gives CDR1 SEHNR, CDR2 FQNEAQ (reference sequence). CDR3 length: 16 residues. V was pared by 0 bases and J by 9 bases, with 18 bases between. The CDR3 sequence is CASSLALLAGPVEQFF. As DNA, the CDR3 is TGTGCCAGCAGCTTAGCGCTTTTGGCGGGACCTGTTGAGCAGTTCTTC.

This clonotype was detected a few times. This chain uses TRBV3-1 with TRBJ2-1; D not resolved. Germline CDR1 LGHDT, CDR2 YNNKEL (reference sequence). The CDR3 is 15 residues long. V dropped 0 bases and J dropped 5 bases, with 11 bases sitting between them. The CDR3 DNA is TGTGCCAGCAGCCAAGATCTACGGAGTAACAATGAGCAGTTCTTC. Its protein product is CASSQDLRSNNEQFF.

In DNA form, the CDR3 reads TGTGCCAGCAGGAGCCAGGGACAGGGAGCCTATGGCTACACCTTC. It codes for CASRSQGQGAYGYTF. The gene calls are TRBV2 and TRBJ1-2; 9 nucleotides align to TRBD1. Germline CDR1 and CDR2: SNHLY and FYNNEI. The trim removed 6 bases at V and 4 bases at J, leaving 9 bases unmatched. This CDR3 has 15 residues.

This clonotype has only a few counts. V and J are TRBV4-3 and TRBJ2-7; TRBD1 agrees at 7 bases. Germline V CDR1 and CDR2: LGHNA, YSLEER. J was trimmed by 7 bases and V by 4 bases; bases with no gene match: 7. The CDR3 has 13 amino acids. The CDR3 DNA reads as TGCGCCAGCAGCCCGGGGACAGCTGGGGAGCAGTACTTC. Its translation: CASSPGTAGEQYF.

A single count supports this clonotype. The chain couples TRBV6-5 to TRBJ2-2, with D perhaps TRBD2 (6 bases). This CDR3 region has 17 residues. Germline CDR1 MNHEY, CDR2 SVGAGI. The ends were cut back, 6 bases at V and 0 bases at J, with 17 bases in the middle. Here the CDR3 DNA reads TGTGCCAGCAGATTCTCCTGGAGGGGACCGAACACCGGGGAGCTGTTTTTT. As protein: CASRFSWRGPNTGELFF.

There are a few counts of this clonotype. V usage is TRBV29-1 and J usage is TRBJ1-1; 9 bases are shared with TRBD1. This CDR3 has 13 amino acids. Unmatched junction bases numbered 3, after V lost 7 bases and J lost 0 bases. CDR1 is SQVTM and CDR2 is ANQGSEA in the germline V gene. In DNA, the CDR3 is TGCAGCGGTGACAGGGGGATGAACACTGAAGCTTTCTTT. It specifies CSGDRGMNTEAFF.

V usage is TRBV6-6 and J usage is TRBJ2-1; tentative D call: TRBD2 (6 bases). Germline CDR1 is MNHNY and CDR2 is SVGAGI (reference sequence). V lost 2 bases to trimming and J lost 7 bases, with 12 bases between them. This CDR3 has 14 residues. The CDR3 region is CASSYAGGGNEQFF. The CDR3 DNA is TGTGCCAGCAGTTACGCAGGTGGGGGGAATGAGCAGTTCTTC.

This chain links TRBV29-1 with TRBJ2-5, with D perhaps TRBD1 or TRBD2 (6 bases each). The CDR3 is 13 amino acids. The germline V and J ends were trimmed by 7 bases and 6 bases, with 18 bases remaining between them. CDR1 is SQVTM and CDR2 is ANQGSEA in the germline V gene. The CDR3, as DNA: TGCAGCGGCCAATGGGGGGCCAAGAAGACCCAGTACTTC. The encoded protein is CSGQWGAKKTQYF.

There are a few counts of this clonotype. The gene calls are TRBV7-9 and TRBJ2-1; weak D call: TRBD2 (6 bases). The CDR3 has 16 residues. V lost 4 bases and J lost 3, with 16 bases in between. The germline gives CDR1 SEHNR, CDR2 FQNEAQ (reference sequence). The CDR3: CASSSQMGTLYNEQFF. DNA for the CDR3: TGTGCCAGCAGCTCTCAGATGGGGACTCTCTACAATGAGCAGTTCTTC.

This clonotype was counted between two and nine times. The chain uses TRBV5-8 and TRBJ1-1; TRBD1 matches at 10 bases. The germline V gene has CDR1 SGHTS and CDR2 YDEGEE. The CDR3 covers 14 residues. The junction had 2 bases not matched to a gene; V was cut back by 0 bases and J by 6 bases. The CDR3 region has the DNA TGTGCCAGCAGCTTGGTTGGACAGGGGGCTGAAGCTTTCTTT. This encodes CASSLVGQGAEAFF.

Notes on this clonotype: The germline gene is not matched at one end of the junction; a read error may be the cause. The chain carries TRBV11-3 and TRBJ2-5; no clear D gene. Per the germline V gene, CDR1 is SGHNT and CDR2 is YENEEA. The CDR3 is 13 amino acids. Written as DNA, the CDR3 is TGTGCCATCAGCCCGCACGGCACGGAGACCCAGTACTTC. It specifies CAISPHGTETQYF.

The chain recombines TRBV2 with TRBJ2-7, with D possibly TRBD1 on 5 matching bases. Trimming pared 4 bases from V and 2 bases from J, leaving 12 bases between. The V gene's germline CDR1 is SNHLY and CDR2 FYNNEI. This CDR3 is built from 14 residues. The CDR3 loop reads CASSVSQGTYEQYF. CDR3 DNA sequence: TGTGCCAGCAGTGTTAGTCAGGGAACCTACGAGCAGTACTTC.

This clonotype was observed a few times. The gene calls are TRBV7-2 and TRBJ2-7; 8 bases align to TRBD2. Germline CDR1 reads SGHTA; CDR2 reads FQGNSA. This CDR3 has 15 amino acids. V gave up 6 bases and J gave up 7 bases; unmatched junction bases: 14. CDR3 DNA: TGTGCCAGCAGATCAACTAGCGGAGCACTAGGGGAGCAGTACTTC. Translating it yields CASRSTSGALGEQYF.

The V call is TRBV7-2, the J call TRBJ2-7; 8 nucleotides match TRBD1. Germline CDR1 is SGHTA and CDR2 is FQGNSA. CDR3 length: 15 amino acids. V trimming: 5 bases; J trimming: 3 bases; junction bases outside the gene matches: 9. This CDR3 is CASSHRQGINYEQYF. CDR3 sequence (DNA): TGTGCCAGCAGCCACAGACAGGGGATAAACTACGAGCAGTACTTC.

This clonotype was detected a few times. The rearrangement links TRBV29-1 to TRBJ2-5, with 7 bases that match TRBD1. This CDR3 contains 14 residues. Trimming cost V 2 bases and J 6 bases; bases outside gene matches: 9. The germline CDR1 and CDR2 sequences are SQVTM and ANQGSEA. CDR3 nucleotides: TGCAGCGTTGAAATAGGGGGCGGAGGAAAGACCCAGTACTTC. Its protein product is CSVEIGGGGKTQYF.

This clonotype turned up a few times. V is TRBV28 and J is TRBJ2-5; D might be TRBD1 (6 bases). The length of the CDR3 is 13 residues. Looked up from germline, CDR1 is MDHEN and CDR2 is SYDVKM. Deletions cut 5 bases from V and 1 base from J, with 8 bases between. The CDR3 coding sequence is TGTGCCAGCAGTACGGACAGCCAAGAGACCCAGTACTTC. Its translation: CASSTDSQETQYF.

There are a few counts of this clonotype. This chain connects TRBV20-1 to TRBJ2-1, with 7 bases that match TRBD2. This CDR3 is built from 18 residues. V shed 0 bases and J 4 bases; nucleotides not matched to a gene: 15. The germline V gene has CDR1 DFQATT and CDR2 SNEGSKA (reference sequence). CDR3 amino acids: CSARDLSETSYHYNEQFF. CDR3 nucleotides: TGCAGTGCTAGAGATTTAAGTGAGACTAGCTACCATTACAATGAGCAGTTCTTC.

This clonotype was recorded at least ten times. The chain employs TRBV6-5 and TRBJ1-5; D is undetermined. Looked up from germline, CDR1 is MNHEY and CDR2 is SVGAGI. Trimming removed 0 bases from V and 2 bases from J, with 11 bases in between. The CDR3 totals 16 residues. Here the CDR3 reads CASSYSGGGGNQPQHF. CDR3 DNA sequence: TGTGCCAGCAGTTACTCGGGAGGCGGGGGCAATCAGCCCCAGCATTTT.

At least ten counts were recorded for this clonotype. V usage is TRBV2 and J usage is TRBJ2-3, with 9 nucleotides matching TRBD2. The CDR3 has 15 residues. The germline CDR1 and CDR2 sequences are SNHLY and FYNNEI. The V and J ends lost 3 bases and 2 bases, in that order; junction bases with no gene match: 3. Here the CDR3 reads CASSDGTSPTDTQYF. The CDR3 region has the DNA TGTGCCAGCAGTGATGGGACTAGCCCCACAGATACGCAGTATTTT.

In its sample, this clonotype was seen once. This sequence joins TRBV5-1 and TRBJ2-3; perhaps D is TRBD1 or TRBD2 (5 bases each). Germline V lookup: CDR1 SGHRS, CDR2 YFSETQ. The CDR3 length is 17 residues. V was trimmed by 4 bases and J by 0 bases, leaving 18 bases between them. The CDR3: CASSTGASGLSTDTQYF. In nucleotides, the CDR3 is TGCGCCAGCAGCACGGGCGCGTCGGGGCTAAGCACAGATACGCAGTATTTT.

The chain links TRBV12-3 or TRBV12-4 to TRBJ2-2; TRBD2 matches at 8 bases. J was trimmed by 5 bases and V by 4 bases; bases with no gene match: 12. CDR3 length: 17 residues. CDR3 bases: TGTGCCAGCAGTTGGGGAGTGGCGGGGGGTTATACCGGGGAGCTGTTTTTT. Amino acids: CASSWGVAGGYTGELFF.

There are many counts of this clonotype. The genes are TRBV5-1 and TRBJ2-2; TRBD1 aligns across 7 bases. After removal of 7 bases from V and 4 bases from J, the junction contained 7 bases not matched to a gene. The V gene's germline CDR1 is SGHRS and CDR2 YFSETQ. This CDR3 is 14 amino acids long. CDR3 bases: TGCGCCAGCCAGGGGGACAGCATCACCGGGGAGCTGTTTTTT. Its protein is CASQGDSITGELFF. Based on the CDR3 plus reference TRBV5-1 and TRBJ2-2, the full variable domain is KAGVTQTPRYLIKTRGQQVTLSCSPISGHRSVSWYQQTPGQGLQFLFEYFSETQRNKGNFPGRFSGRQFSNSRSEMNVSTLELGDSALYLCASQGDSITGELFFGEGSRLTVL.

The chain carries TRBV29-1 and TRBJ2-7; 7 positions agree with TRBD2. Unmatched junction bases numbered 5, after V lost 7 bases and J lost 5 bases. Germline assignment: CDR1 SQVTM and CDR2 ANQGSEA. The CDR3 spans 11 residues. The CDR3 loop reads CSGGGRDEQYF. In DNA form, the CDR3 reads TGCAGCGGGGGAGGGAGGGACGAGCAGTACTTC.

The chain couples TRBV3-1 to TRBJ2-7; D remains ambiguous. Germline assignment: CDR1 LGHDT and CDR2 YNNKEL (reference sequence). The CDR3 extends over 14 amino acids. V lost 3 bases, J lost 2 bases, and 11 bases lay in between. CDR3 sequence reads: CASSHPEGPYEQYF. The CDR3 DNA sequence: TGTGCCAGCAGCCACCCGGAAGGCCCCTACGAGCAGTACTTC.

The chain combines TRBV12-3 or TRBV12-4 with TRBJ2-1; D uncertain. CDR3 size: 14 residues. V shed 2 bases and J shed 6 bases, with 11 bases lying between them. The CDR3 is CASSLTSMGNEQFF. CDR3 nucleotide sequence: TGTGCCAGCAGTTTAACCTCTATGGGCAATGAGCAGTTCTTC.

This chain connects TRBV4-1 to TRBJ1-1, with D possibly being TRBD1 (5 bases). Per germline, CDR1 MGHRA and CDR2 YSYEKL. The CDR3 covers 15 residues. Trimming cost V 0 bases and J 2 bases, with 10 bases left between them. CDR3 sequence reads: CASSQEPGGNTEAFF. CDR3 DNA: TGCGCCAGCAGCCAAGAACCGGGGGGTAACACTGAAGCTTTCTTT.

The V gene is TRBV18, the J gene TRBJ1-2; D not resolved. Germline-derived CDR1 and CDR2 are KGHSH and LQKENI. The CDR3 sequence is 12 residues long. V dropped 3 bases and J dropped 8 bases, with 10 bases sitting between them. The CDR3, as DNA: TGTGCCAGCTCACCTAAGGAGGGCGGCTACACCTTC. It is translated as CASSPKEGGYTF.